One T cell receptor beta chain is described in this entry. Other DNA sequences in this specimen translate into the identical CDR3. These data belong to a study of cytomegalovirus exposure and HLA in healthy donors. The CDR3 consists of 15 residues. Germline V lookup: CDR1 SGHRS, CDR2 YFSETQ. Trimming took off 0 bases at V and 0 bases at J, with 8 bases between the two ends. This PCR relied on a set of 60 Vbeta primers and 13 Jbeta primers. Repertoires were generated with immunoSEQ multiplex PCR, while TCRdb's copy carries only in-frame clones and drops some. The sample records around 100,000 clones, about 74% being singletons.

The clonotype was recovered from a female donor in good health and CMV-seropositive. Sequenced input: PBMCs. V gene TRBV5-1 combines with J gene TRBJ2-3, with D unclear. This CDR3 is CASSLAGLSTDTQYF. CDR3 coding DNA: TGCGCCAGCAGCTTGGCCGGTCTGAGCACAGATACGCAGTATTTT.